The sequence of this T cell receptor (beta chain) was determined in a study of blood T cell repertoires in COVID-19. Study as a whole: Sources were T cells, B-cell-depleted T cells, or PBMCs; the material itself was cDNA or gDNA.

While infection was still active, Seattle patients were enrolled and then followed longitudinally. Germline loops: CDR1 LNHNV, CDR2 YYDKDF (reference sequence). V was shortened by 0 bases and J by 0 bases, with 7 bases between the two germline ends. This CDR3 region has 15 residues. Profiled with immunoSEQ multiplex PCR; TCRdb holds only in-frame clones, not every one. The sample has 540,000 or so clones; about 89% are singletons. The sequenced sample was peripheral blood. This receptor was taken from a woman aged 45-60 years with COVID-19, enrolled during active disease. This chain joins TRBV15 and TRBJ2-3; D is unclear. The CDR3 DNA reads as TGTGCCACCAGCAGAGATCTAGTTAGCACAGATACGCAGTATTTT. It translates to CATSRDLVSTDTQYF.